The present entry profiles one T cell receptor beta chain with its context. The data belong to a study of blood T cell repertoires in COVID-19. Study as a whole: The United States, Italy and Spain provided the acute and convalescent COVID-19 samples. T cells, B-cell-depleted T cells, or PBMCs provided the cDNA or gDNA that served as material.

In the authors' methods: Reference gene primer amplification yielded estimated nucleated cell counts. Assay used: immunoSEQ multiplex PCR; TCRdb lists only in-frame clones, some missing. Clonal size and the V and J genes are those of that table, whereas D and trimming came from the DNA. Of roughly 240,000 clones in the sample, just under 85% are singletons; the top ten hold about 1.9%. J gave up 6 bases and V 3 bases, and 8 bases lay outside the gene matches. CDR3 length equals 15 residues. The germline CDR1 and CDR2 sequences are SGHVS and FNYEAQ. This receptor was taken from a woman of 80 years or more with acute or convalescent COVID-19. The material sequenced was peripheral blood. This sequence joins TRBV7-6 and TRBJ2-5; 9 bases fit TRBD1. The CDR3 here is CASSFQTGGLQTQYF. CDR3 sequence (DNA): TGTGCCAGCAGCTTCCAAACAGGGGGCTTACAGACCCAGTACTTC.